The T cell receptor (beta chain) described here comes from a study of cytomegalovirus exposure and HLA in healthy donors. Across the study: A preliminary data release comprised around 85 million unique TCRs obtained from HLA-typed donors.

Comments on this clone: Its antigen is undetermined.

Study-wide findings and caveats: Apart from CMV serostatus, no immune exposure information was available. Later analysis identified 16,000 or so TCR beta sequences associated with HLA alleles, using a false discovery rate threshold of 0.05.

The PCR had 60 Vbeta and 13 Jbeta primers. In the original processing: In a later analysis, 79 million or so unique TCR beta chains included roughly 11 million shared by two or more donors. The table came from immunoSEQ multiplex PCR; TCRdb's copy has only in-frame clones and leaves some out. For V, J and clone size, that table is used; D and trimming come from the DNA. Of some 130,000 clones listed, approximately 80% were seen once; the top ten hold 1.1% to 1.5%. Between the trimmed V and J ends, which lost 7 bases and 0 bases, there was a span of 11 bases. This CDR3 is built from 14 residues. Germline V gene data show CDR1 as ENHRY and CDR2 as SYGVKD.

This clonotype originated in a woman between 40 and 55 years old in good health and CMV-seronegative. Sequenced: PBMCs. The chain links TRBV10-3 to TRBJ2-3; D gene ambiguous. The CDR3 region has the DNA TGTGCCATCACCAACTCGCTGAGCACAGATACGCAGTATTTT. It encodes CAITNSLSTDTQYF.